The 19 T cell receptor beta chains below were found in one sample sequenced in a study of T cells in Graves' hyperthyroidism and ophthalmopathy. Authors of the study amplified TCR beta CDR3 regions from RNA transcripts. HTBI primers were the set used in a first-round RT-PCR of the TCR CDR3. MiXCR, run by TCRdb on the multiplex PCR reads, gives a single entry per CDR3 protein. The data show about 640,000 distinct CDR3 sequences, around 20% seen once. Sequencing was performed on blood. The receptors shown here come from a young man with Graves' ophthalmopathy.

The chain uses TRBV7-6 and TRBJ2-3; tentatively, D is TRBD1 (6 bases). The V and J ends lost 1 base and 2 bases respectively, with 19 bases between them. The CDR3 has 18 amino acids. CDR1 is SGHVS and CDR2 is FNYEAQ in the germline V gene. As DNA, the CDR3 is TGTGCCAGCAGCTTAGGAGCGCGGACAGTGGAATACACAGATACGCAGTATTTT. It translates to CASSLGARTVEYTDTQYF.

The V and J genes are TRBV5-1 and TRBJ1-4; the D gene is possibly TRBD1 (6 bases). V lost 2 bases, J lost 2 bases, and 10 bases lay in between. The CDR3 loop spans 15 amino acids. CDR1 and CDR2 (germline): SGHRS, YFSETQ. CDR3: CASSLQGPTNEKLFF. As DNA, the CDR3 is TGCGCCAGCAGCTTACAGGGTCCCACTAATGAAAAACTGTTTTTT.

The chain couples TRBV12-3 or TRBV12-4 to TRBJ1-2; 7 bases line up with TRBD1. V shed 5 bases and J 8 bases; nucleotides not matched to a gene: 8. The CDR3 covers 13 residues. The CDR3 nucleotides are TGTGCCAGCAGTCCCGACAGGGTCAGCGGCTACACCTTC. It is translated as CASSPDRVSGYTF.

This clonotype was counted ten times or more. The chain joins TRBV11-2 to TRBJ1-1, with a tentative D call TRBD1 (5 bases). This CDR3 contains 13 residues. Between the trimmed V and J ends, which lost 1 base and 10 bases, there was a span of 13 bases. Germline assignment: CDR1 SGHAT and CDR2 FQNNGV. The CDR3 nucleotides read TGTGCCAGCAGCTTAGTTTCCAGGGATGGAGCTTTCTTT. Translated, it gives CASSLVSRDGAFF. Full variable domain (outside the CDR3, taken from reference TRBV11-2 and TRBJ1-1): EAGVAQSPRYKIIEKRQSVAFWCNPISGHATLYWYQQILGQGPKLLIQFQNNGVVDDSQLPKDRFSAERLKGVDSTLKIQPAKLEDSAVYLCASSLVSRDGAFFGQGTRLTVV.

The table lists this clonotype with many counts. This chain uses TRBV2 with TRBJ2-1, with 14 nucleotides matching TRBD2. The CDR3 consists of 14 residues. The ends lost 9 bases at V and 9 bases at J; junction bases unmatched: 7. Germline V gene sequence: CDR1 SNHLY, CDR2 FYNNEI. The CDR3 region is CAREGLAGEGEQFF. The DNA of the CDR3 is TGTGCCAGAGAGGGACTAGCGGGAGAAGGTGAGCAGTTCTTC.

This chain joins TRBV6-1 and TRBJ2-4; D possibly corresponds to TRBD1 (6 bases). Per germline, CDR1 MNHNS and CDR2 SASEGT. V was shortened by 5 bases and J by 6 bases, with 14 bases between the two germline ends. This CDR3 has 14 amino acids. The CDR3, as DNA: TGTGCCAGCAGTCAGAAGGGGGAACCAAACATTCAGTACTTC. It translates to CASSQKGEPNIQYF.

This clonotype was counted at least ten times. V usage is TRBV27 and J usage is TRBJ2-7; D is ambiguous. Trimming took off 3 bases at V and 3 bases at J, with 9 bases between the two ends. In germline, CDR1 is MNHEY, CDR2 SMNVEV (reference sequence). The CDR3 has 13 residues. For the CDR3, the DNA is TGTGCCAGCAGTTTCGGACCGGGCTACGAGCAGTACTTC. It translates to CASSFGPGYEQYF.

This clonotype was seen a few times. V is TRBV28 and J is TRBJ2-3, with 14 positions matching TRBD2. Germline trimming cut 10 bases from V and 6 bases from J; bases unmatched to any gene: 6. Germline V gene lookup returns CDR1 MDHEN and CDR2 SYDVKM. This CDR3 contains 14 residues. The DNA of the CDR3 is TGTGCCATTAAGGGACTAGCGGGAGTGGATACGCAGTATTTT. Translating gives CAIKGLAGVDTQYF.

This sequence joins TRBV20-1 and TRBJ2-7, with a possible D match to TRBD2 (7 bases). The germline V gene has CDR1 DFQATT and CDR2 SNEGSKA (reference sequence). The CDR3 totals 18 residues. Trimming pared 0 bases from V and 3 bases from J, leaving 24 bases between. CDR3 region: CSAREGGGLSYGFYEQYF. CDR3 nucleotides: TGCAGTGCTAGAGAAGGGGGGGGACTGTCCTACGGCTTCTACGAGCAGTACTTC.

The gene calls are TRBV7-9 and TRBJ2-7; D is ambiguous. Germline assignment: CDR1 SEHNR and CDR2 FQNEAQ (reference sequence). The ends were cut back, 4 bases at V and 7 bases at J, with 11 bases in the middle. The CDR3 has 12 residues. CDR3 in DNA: TGTGCCAGCAGCTCAGGAGTCAGAGAGCAGTACTTC. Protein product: CASSSGVREQYF. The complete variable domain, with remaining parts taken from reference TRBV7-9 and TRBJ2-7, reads DTGVSQNPRHKITKRGQNVTFRCDPISEHNRLYWYRQTLGQGPEFLTYFQNEAQLEKSRLLSDRFSAERPKGSFSTLEIQRTEQGDSAMYLCASSSGVREQYFGPGTRLTVT.

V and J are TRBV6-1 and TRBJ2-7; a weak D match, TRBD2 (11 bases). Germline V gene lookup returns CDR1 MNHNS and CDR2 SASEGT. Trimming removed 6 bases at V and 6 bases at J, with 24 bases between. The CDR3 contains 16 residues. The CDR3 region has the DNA TGTGCCAGCAGGGGACAGGGGAGGCTAGCGGGAGGCGAGCAGTACTTC. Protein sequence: CASRGQGRLAGGEQYF.

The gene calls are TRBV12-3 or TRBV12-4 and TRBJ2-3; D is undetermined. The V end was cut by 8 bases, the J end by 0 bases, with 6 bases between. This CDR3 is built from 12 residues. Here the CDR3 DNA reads TGTGCCAGCCCCAAAAGCACAGATACGCAGTATTTT. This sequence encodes CASPKSTDTQYF.

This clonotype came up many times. In DNA, the CDR3 is TGCAGCGCCAGAGGACAGGGGAAAGAGACCCAGTACTTC. It translates to CSARGQGKETQYF. The chain has TRBV20-1 and TRBJ2-5, with 9 bases identical to TRBD1. Germline-derived CDR1 and CDR2 are DFQATT and SNEGSKA (reference sequence). The CDR3 totals 13 residues.

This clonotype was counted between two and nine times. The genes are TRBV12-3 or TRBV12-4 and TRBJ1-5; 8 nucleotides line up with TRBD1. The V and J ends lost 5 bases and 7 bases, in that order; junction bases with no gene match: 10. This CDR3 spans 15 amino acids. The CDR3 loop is CASSPPDREGQPQHF. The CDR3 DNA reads TGTGCCAGCAGTCCCCCGGACAGGGAGGGACAGCCCCAGCATTTT.

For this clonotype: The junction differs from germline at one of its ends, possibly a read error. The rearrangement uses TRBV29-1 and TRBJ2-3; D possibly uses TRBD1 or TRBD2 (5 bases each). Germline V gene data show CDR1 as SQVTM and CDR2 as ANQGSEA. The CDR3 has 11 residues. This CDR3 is CSAKRGDAQYF. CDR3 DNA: TGCAGCGCCAAAAGGGGAGATGCGCAGTATTTT.

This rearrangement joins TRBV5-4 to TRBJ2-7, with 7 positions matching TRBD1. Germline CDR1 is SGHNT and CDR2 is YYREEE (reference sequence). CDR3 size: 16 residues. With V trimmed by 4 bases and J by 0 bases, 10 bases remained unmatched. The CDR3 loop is CASSKRQGPFSYEQYF. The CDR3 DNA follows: TGTGCCAGCAGCAAACGACAGGGTCCTTTCTCCTACGAGCAGTACTTC.

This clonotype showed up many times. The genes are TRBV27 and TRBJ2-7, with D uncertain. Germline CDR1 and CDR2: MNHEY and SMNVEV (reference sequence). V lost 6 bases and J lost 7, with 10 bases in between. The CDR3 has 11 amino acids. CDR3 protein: CASRRGNEQYF. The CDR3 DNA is TGTGCCAGCAGGCGAGGAAATGAGCAGTACTTC.

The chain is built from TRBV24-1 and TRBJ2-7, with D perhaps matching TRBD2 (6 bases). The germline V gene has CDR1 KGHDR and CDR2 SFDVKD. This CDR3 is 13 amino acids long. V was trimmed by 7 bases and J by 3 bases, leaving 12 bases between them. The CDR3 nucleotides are TGTGCCACCAGCGGAGGGAGCAGCTACGAGCAGTACTTC. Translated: CATSGGSSYEQYF.

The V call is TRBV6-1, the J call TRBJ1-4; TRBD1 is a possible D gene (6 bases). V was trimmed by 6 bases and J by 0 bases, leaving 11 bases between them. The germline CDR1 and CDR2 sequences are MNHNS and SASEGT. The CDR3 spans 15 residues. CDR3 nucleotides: TGTGCCAGCAGCGGGGGGGCAGCAACTAATGAAAAACTGTTTTTT. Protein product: CASSGGAATNEKLFF.